These 25 T cell receptor beta chains came from one sample sequenced in a study of OX40 agonist ivuxolimab in advanced cancers. Sequencing was performed with immunoSEQ multiplex PCR; in TCRdb, only in-frame clones are kept and a portion is missing. The data show roughly 75,000 clones, with 90% seen just once and 0.37% held by the top ten. Here the sequenced sample was CD4+ or CD8+ T cells sorted from blood, taken in a trial of the OX40 agonist ivuxolimab. The receptor set was obtained from an adult with an advanced solid tumor such as melanoma, head and neck, liver or kidney cancer.

CDR3: CATKPFLKTVHKAGNTIYF. Written as DNA, the CDR3 is TGTGCCACCAAACCCTTCCTAAAGACAGTTCACAAAGCTGGAAACACCATATATTTT. The genes are TRBV21-1 and TRBJ1-3; TRBD1, the table's D call, was not compared with the DNA. TRBV21-1 counts as a pseudogene. The CDR3 loop spans 19 amino acids.

This chain connects TRBV18 to TRBJ2-3; 8 nucleotides line up with TRBD2. Germline V gene lookup returns CDR1 KGHSH and CDR2 LQKENI. The CDR3 runs to 17 residues. V lost 1 base to trimming and J lost 1 base; unmatched junction nucleotides: 7. This chain's CDR3 is CASSPLISGARTDTQYF. CDR3 coding DNA: TGTGCCAGCTCACCACTGATTAGCGGGGCACGCACAGATACGCAGTATTTT.

The chain carries TRBV11-3 and TRBJ1-1, with D possibly TRBD1 on 6 matching bases. Germline V gene sequence: CDR1 SGHNT, CDR2 YENEEA. V was cut by 5 bases and J by 3 bases, with 13 bases left in between. The CDR3 is made up of 14 amino acids. The CDR3 loop is CASSPRGADTEAFF. The CDR3 region has the DNA TGTGCCAGCAGCCCGAGGGGGGCGGACACTGAAGCTTTCTTT.

The rearrangement uses TRBV7-2 and TRBJ2-5, with D hard to call. This CDR3 contains 14 residues. The ends were cut back, 5 bases at V and 5 bases at J, with 15 bases in the middle. Germline assignment: CDR1 SGHTA and CDR2 FQGNSA. This CDR3 is CASSPGSPGETQYF. CDR3 sequence (DNA): TGTGCCAGCAGCCCCGGGTCTCCCGGGGAGACCCAGTACTTC.

The chain uses TRBV7-9 and TRBJ2-2; D not certain. Trimming left V 2 bases short and J 0 bases short, with 16 bases between. Germline assignment: CDR1 SEHNR and CDR2 FQNEAQ (reference sequence). This CDR3 spans 18 amino acids. This CDR3 reads CASSLLGDWIANTGELFF. The DNA of the CDR3 is TGTGCCAGCAGCTTACTTGGGGATTGGATTGCGAACACCGGGGAGCTGTTTTTT.

This chain uses TRBV6-1 with TRBJ2-5, with 11 bases aligning to TRBD2. The V gene's germline CDR1 is MNHNS and CDR2 SASEGT. V shed 8 bases, J shed 8 bases, and the junction held 10 bases outside the gene matches. The CDR3 has 14 amino acids. DNA for the CDR3: TGTGCCAGCTGTAGCGGGGGGGACCTAGTTACCCAGTACTTC. Translating it yields CASCSGGDLVTQYF.

The gene calls are TRBV29-1 and TRBJ2-1; the match to TRBD2 covers 13 bases. The CDR3 has 14 residues. Germline V gene lookup returns CDR1 SQVTM and CDR2 ANQGSEA. V trimming: 6 bases; J trimming: 9 bases; junction bases outside the gene matches: 8. In DNA form, the CDR3 reads TGCAGCGTCCGGACTAGCGGGAGTGACGGTGAGCAGTTCTTC. Translation gives CSVRTSGSDGEQFF.

The chain employs TRBV28 and TRBJ2-1, with 8 bases lining up with TRBD2. V was clipped by 4 bases and J by 12 bases; unmatched bases: 5. CDR3 size: 12 residues. Per the germline V gene, CDR1 is MDHEN and CDR2 is SYDVKM. CDR3 protein: CASSSRAGGQFF. CDR3 bases: TGTGCCAGCAGTTCCCGGGCGGGGGGGCAGTTCTTC.

The gene calls are TRBV7-2 and TRBJ2-5; the match to TRBD1 covers 8 bases. Germline loops: CDR1 SGHTA, CDR2 FQGNSA. V lost 5 bases to trimming and J lost 2 bases; unmatched junction nucleotides: 7. This CDR3 is built from 15 residues. The CDR3 spells CASSLYRTGQETQYF. Here the CDR3 DNA reads TGTGCCAGCAGCCTATATCGGACAGGGCAAGAGACCCAGTACTTC.

The V and J genes are TRBV9 and TRBJ2-5; possible D gene TRBD1, 5 bases. Per germline, CDR1 SGDLS and CDR2 YYNGEE. The CDR3 covers 15 residues. Trimming pared 0 bases from V and 4 bases from J, leaving 13 bases between. This CDR3 reads CASSVADLQVETQYF. For the CDR3, the DNA is TGTGCCAGCAGCGTAGCTGATCTACAGGTAGAGACCCAGTACTTC.

The chain uses TRBV27 and TRBJ1-1; D is uncertain. Trimming removed 5 bases at V and 1 base at J, with 8 bases between. Germline CDR1 is MNHEY and CDR2 is SMNVEV (reference sequence). This CDR3 has 13 amino acids. The CDR3: CASSLGPNTEAFF. CDR3 coding DNA: TGTGCCAGCAGTCTCGGGCCGAACACTGAAGCTTTCTTT.

The chain links TRBV29-1 to TRBJ2-1; 8 bases line up with TRBD2. The trim removed 6 bases at V and 16 bases at J, leaving 8 bases unmatched. This CDR3 spans 10 amino acids. Germline values: CDR1 SQVTM, CDR2 ANQGSEA. The CDR3 region is CSVLSGSAFF. CDR3 nucleotides: TGCAGCGTACTCAGCGGGAGCGCCTTCTTC.

The genes are TRBV2 and TRBJ2-5; 8 bases match TRBD1. The CDR3 loop spans 13 amino acids. Trimming at V came to 6 bases and at J to 4 bases, leaving 4 bases not matched to a gene. Germline CDR1 reads SNHLY; CDR2 reads FYNNEI. CDR3 in amino acids: CASRTGGGETQYF. The CDR3 DNA follows: TGTGCCAGCAGAACAGGGGGTGGAGAGACCCAGTACTTC.

V usage is TRBV28 and J usage is TRBJ2-3; unclear D gene. V was shortened by 5 bases and J by 8 bases, with 14 bases between the two germline ends. The CDR3 sequence is 13 residues long. In germline, CDR1 is MDHEN, CDR2 SYDVKM. CDR3: CASSTYQVGTQYF. CDR3 sequence (DNA): TGTGCCAGCAGTACCTACCAGGTGGGTACGCAGTATTTT.

This clone was detected only a few times. The chain recombines TRBV7-6 with TRBJ1-6, with 10 bases identical to TRBD1. Germline loops: CDR1 SGHVS, CDR2 FNYEAQ. The CDR3 is 14 amino acids. Losses at the gene ends were 3 bases for V and 11 bases for J; bases not matched to a gene: 4. The CDR3: CASSLGTGDTPLHF. The DNA of the CDR3 is TGTGCCAGCAGCTTGGGGACAGGGGACACACCCCTCCACTTT.

V and J are TRBV2 and TRBJ2-7, with TRBD1 matching over 9 bases. Trimming took 3 bases from V and 7 from J; bases not matched to a gene: 7. This CDR3 comprises 14 residues. Germline V lookup: CDR1 SNHLY, CDR2 FYNNEI. The CDR3 coding sequence is TGTGCCAGCAGTGAGAGGACAGGGGAAGGGGAGCAGTACTTC. This gives the protein CASSERTGEGEQYF.

V and J are TRBV4-3 and TRBJ2-1, with D uncertain. The CDR3 runs to 17 residues. The germline gives CDR1 LGHNA, CDR2 YSLEER. V was trimmed by 4 bases and J by 7 bases, leaving 23 bases between them. The CDR3 here is CASSRQVVQSAANEQFF. CDR3 bases: TGCGCCAGCAGCCGCCAAGTCGTCCAGTCCGCGGCGAATGAGCAGTTCTTC.

V usage is TRBV5-4 and J usage is TRBJ2-3; D might be TRBD1 or TRBD2, each matching 6 bases. Germline assignment: CDR1 SGHNT and CDR2 YYREEE (reference sequence). Trimming stripped 4 bases from V and 3 bases from J, with 15 bases between. The CDR3 extends over 15 amino acids. The CDR3 reads CASSRGLEGTDTQYF. CDR3 coding DNA: TGTGCCAGCAGCCGGGGGCTAGAAGGGACAGATACGCAGTATTTT.

V and J are TRBV7-9 and TRBJ1-1, with D unresolved. Germline V lookup: CDR1 SEHNR, CDR2 FQNEAQ (reference sequence). The CDR3 consists of 14 residues. V was trimmed by 4 bases and J by 10 bases, leaving 19 bases between them. As DNA, the CDR3 is TGTGCCAGCAGCTACGGTGAGGGTAGGTTGGTAGCTTTCTTT. It specifies CASSYGEGRLVAFF.

This chain joins TRBV11-2 and TRBJ2-5; no firm D call. The CDR3 consists of 13 residues. V was cut by 3 bases and J by 0 bases, with 5 bases left in between. CDR1 and CDR2 (germline): SGHAT, FQNNGV. CDR3 loop: CASSFSHQETQYF. The CDR3, as DNA: TGTGCCAGCAGCTTCTCACACCAAGAGACCCAGTACTTC.

The V call is TRBV4-1, the J call TRBJ1-2, with D maybe TRBD1 (5 bases). Trimming pared 1 base from V and 8 bases from J, leaving 14 bases between. The CDR3 has 14 amino acids. Germline V gene sequence: CDR1 MGHRA, CDR2 YSYEKL. CDR3 loop: CASSQGWGSRGYTF. The CDR3 bases are TGCGCCAGCAGCCAAGGGTGGGGCAGCAGGGGCTACACCTTC.

This clone was counted a few times. An end of the junction differs from the germline gene, which may be a read error. The chain recombines TRBV19 with TRBJ1-5; no firm D call. Per the germline V gene, CDR1 is LNHDA and CDR2 is SQIVND (reference sequence). The CDR3 covers 13 residues. The CDR3 loop is CASSLALDQAQHF. CDR3 sequence (DNA): TGTGCCAGTAGTCTGGCGTTGGATCAGGCCCAGCATTTT.

V usage is TRBV5-4 and J usage is TRBJ2-3, with unresolved D. Looked up from germline, CDR1 is SGHNT and CDR2 is YYREEE (reference sequence). Trimming removed 0 bases from V and 2 bases from J, with 1 base in between. The length of the CDR3 is 12 residues. Here the CDR3 DNA reads TGTGCCAGCAGCTTGGCCACAGATACGCAGTATTTT. It translates to CASSLATDTQYF.

J is TRBJ1-2 and V is TRBV6-1, with D uncertain. CDR1 and CDR2 (germline): MNHNS, SASEGT. With 3 bases removed from V and 5 bases from J, the gap between germline ends came to 10 bases. The CDR3 consists of 13 residues. The CDR3: CASSEILGYGYTF. CDR3 in DNA: TGTGCCAGCAGTGAGATTTTGGGGTATGGCTACACCTTC.

The gene calls are TRBV11-2 and TRBJ2-7; 8 bases map to TRBD1. V dropped 3 bases and J dropped 6; count of bases not matched to a gene: 4. The CDR3 runs to 13 residues. Germline CDR1 is SGHAT and CDR2 is FQNNGV. CDR3 sequence reads: CASSLGQVGEQYF. CDR3 sequence (DNA): TGTGCCAGCAGCTTGGGACAGGTGGGCGAGCAGTACTTC.